The rows below give T cell receptor beta chains drawn from one sample of a study of T cell responses to AZD1222 COVID-19 vaccine. Clones were sequenced by immunoSEQ multiplex PCR, and TCRdb holds only the in-frame ones, with some missing. This sample yields 95,000 to 150,000 clones, of which approximately 90% are seen a single time; around 3.1% belongs to the top ten. This specimen was peripheral blood, taken on day 0 of AZD1222 vaccination. These receptors originate from an adult in good health. CDR3s include the opening cysteine and the closing phenylalanine or tryptophan. A D gene is named only where the DNA matches it firmly. Expanded clones get a size class; other rows say once, few or many, or leave the size out.

clone_size j_call d_call v_call cdr3_aa cdr3_nt
- TRBJ2-7 TRBD2 TRBV28 CASSENDLAGEIPTKLFEQYF TGTGCCAGCAGCGAAAACGATCTAGCGGGCGAAATACCTACGAAACTCTTCGAGCAGTACTTC
once TRBJ2-7 - TRBV28 CASSSPNYEQYF TGTGCCAGCAGTTCACCGAACTACGAGCAGTACTTC
- TRBJ1-6 - TRBV19 CASSMPGSPLHF TGTGCCAGTAGTATGCCGGGTTCACCCCTCCACTTT
- TRBJ2-3 - TRBV4-1 CASSLGRGGGTDTQYF TGCGCCAGCAGCCTCGGAAGGGGGGGCGGGACAGATACGCAGTATTTT
- TRBJ1-2 - TRBV4-3 CASSQDVRGEWGYTF TGCGCCAGCAGCCAAGATGTGCGGGGCGAATGGGGCTACACCTTC
- TRBJ1-2 TRBD1 TRBV18 CASSNAQGHGYTF TGTGCCAGCTCCAACGCACAGGGGCATGGCTACACCTTC
- TRBJ2-1 TRBD2 TRBV24-1 CATSDPSTSGNEQFF TGTGCCACCAGTGATCCATCGACTAGCGGGAATGAGCAGTTCTTC
few TRBJ1-2 - TRBV28 CASSLNRQGGYTF TGTGCCAGCAGTTTGAATCGTCAGGGGGGCTACACCTTC
- TRBJ2-7 - TRBV6-1 CASSEAYEQYF TGTGCCAGCAGTGAAGCTTACGAGCAGTACTTC
- TRBJ1-6 - TRBV4-3 CASSHVEGGLGLSPLHF TGCGCCAGCAGCCATGTGGAGGGCGGGCTGGGGCTGTCACCCCTCCACTTT
- TRBJ1-2 TRBD1 TRBV28 CASSFYSPRQGAFWGYGYTF TGTGCCAGCAGTTTCTATAGCCCCCGACAGGGGGCATTCTGGGGCTATGGCTACACCTTC
- TRBJ1-6 - TRBV5-4 CASSLEGVADSPLHF TGTGCCAGCAGCTTGGAGGGGGTTGCAGATTCACCCCTCCACTTT
- TRBJ1-1 - TRBV5-4 CASSRDSNTEAFF TGTGCCAGCAGCCGGGACTCGAACACTGAAGCTTTCTTT
- TRBJ1-1 - TRBV9 CASSPRGGLDTEAFF TGTGCCAGCAGCCCAAGGGGGGGTTTGGACACTGAAGCTTTCTTT
- TRBJ1-1 TRBD1 TRBV27 CASSFRTGPGTGEAFF TGTGCCAGCAGTTTCCGAACAGGGCCGGGGACAGGTGAAGCTTTCTTT
- TRBJ2-1 - TRBV3-1/TRBV3-2 CASSQSYSAVEQFF TGTGCCAGCAGCCAATCATACAGTGCTGTTGAGCAGTTCTTC
- TRBJ1-2 TRBD1 TRBV5-1 CASSLGDRLGYTF TGCGCCAGCAGTCTAGGGGACAGGCTTGGCTACACCTTC
- TRBJ1-1 TRBD1 TRBV6-5 CASLRGQSNAEAFF TGTGCCAGCTTGCGGGGACAGTCTAACGCTGAAGCTTTCTTT
- TRBJ1-6 TRBD1 TRBV5-1 CASSYLGQGYNSPLHF TGCGCCAGCAGCTACCTGGGACAGGGATATAATTCACCCCTCCACTTT
- TRBJ2-7 TRBD1 TRBV6-5 CASSYSGDSSYEQYF TGTGCCAGCAGTTACTCGGGGGACAGCTCCTACGAGCAGTACTTC
- TRBJ2-1 TRBD2 TRBV7-3 CASSRLAGGVHNEQFF TGTGCCAGCAGCCGCCTCGCGGGAGGCGTCCACAATGAGCAGTTCTTC
once TRBJ2-6 - TRBV5-1 CASKGVTGANVLTF TGCGCCAGCAAGGGGGTTACAGGGGCCAACGTCCTGACTTTC
- TRBJ2-5 - TRBV13 CASSLRGGGWETQYF TGTGCCAGCAGCTTGAGGGGAGGGGGTTGGGAGACCCAGTACTTC
- TRBJ1-1 - TRBV9 CASSVGERTEAFF TGTGCCAGCAGCGTAGGTGAGAGGACTGAAGCTTTCTTT
- TRBJ2-7 TRBD1 TRBV5-6 CASSLVDRVYEQYF TGTGCCAGCAGCCTGGTGGACAGGGTCTACGAGCAGTACTTC
few TRBJ2-7 TRBD1 TRBV19 CASSRVTGLSYEQYF TGTGCCAGTAGCAGAGTGACAGGGCTCTCCTACGAGCAGTACTTC
- TRBJ1-2 - TRBV4-3 CASSQGDRGGYTF TGCGCCAGCAGCCAGGGGGACCGTGGGGGCTACACCTTC
- TRBJ1-1 TRBD1 TRBV27 CASSFGTGSATTEAFF TGTGCCAGCAGTTTCGGGACAGGGAGCGCGACCACTGAAGCTTTCTTT
- TRBJ1-1 TRBD1 TRBV9 CASNEGTGRAEAFF TGTGCCAGCAATGAAGGGACAGGTAGGGCTGAAGCTTTCTTT
- TRBJ1-1 - TRBV5-1 CASSLGRNTEAFF TGCGCCAGCAGCTTAGGCCGGAACACTGAAGCTTTCTTT
once TRBJ1-2 - TRBV9 CASSGAGTRSSYGYTF TGTGCCAGCAGCGGGGCCGGGACACGTTCTAGCTATGGCTACACCTTC
- TRBJ1-5 TRBD1 TRBV27 CASSLAGGRQPQHF TGTGCCAGCAGTTTGGCAGGGGGCCGTCAGCCCCAGCATTTT